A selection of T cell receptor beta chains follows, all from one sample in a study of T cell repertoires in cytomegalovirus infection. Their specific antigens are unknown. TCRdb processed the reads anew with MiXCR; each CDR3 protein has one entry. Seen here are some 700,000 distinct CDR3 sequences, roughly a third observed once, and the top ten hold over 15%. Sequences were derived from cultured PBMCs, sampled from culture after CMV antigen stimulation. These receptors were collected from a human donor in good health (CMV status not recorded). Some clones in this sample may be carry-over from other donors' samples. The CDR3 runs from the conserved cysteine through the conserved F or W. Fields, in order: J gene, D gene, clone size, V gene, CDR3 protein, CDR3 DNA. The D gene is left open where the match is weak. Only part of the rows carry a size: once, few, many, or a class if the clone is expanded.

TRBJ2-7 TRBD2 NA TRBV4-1 CASSRTTSGDSYEQYF TGCGCCAGCAGCCGTACGACTAGCGGAGACTCCTACGAGCAGTACTTC
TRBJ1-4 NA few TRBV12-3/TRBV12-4 CASSFTGDNEKLFF TGTGCCAGCAGTTTTACAGGAGATAATGAAAAACTGTTTTTT
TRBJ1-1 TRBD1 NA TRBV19 CASNFDRDAEAFF TGTGCCAGTAATTTTGACAGGGACGCTGAAGCTTTCTTT
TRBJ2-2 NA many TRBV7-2 CASSLARAGDTGELFF TGTGCCAGCAGCTTAGCGAGGGCTGGGGACACCGGGGAGCTGTTTTTT
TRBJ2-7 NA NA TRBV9 CASSVGVKGLGDEQYF TGTGCCAGCAGCGTAGGTGTCAAGGGCCTCGGGGACGAGCAGTACTTC
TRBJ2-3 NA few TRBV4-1 CASSRTPSLGGGTDTQYF TGCGCCAGCAGCCGCACCCCTTCGTTGGGAGGAGGCACAGATACGCAGTATTTT
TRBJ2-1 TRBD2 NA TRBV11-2 CASSLRVIAGAIYNEQFF TGTGCCAGCAGCTTACGTGTTATAGCGGGGGCCATTTACAATGAGCAGTTCTTC
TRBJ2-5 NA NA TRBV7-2 CASSLRGFYRETQYF TGTGCCAGCAGCTTAAGAGGGTTTTATCGAGAGACCCAGTACTTC
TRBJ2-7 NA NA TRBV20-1 CSAEDRRGAPYEQYF TGCAGTGCCGAAGATCGACGGGGAGCCCCCTACGAGCAGTACTTC
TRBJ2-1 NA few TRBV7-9 CASSLIPQFF TGTGCCAGCAGCTTAATCCCCCAGTTCTTC